The 18 T cell receptor beta chains below come from one sample, sequenced in a study of identifying expanded T cells in peripheral blood. Libraries were prepared by immunoSEQ multiplex PCR; TCRdb keeps only in-frame clonotypes and omits some of them. The sample comprises some 80,000 clones, around 90% of which are singletons, and 7.3% rests with the top ten. Sequenced material: blood. These TCRs come from a person aged 18-70 years in good health.

This chain links TRBV11-3 with TRBJ2-7, with 13 bases identical to TRBD2. Trimming at V came to 5 bases and at J to 4 bases, leaving 8 bases not matched to a gene. Germline assignment: CDR1 SGHNT and CDR2 YENEEA. CDR3 length: 16 residues. The DNA for the CDR3 is TGTGCCAGCAGCCCACGGACTAGCGGGAGTCAATACGAGCAGTACTTC. Translated: CASSPRTSGSQYEQYF.

V usage is TRBV2 and J usage is TRBJ1-5; a possible D gene is TRBD1 (5 bases). The CDR3 is made up of 14 amino acids. Per the germline V gene, CDR1 is SNHLY and CDR2 is FYNNEI. Trimming pared 7 bases from V and 0 bases from J, leaving 10 bases between. For the CDR3, the DNA is TGTGCCAGCACAGACAGTTATAGCAATCAGCCCCAGCATTTT. Protein: CASTDSYSNQPQHF.

This clone was detected once. The chain couples TRBV29-1 to TRBJ1-1; D perhaps matches TRBD1 (6 bases). The germline V and J ends were trimmed by 7 bases and 4 bases, with 19 bases remaining between them. Germline V gene sequence: CDR1 SQVTM, CDR2 ANQGSEA. The CDR3 is 14 amino acids. CDR3 sequence (DNA): TGCAGCGCCTGCCCCAGGGGAGCAAGCACTGAAGCTTTCTTT. Protein product: CSACPRGASTEAFF. Full variable domain (rest looked up from reference TRBV29-1 and TRBJ1-1): SAVISQKPSRDICQRGTSLTIQCQVDSQVTMMFWYRQQPGQSLTLIATANQGSEATYESGFVIDKFPISRPNLTFSTLTVSNMSPEDSSIYLCSACPRGASTEAFFGQGTRLTVV.

The chain carries TRBV29-1 and TRBJ1-2; 8 nucleotides align to TRBD1. V lost 4 bases and J lost 7; bases outside the gene matches: 5. CDR3 length: 12 residues. Germline loops: CDR1 SQVTM, CDR2 ANQGSEA. Here the CDR3 reads CSVGGQVFGYTF. Written as DNA, the CDR3 is TGCAGCGTTGGGGGACAGGTTTTTGGCTACACCTTC.

The rearrangement uses TRBV4-2 and TRBJ1-1, with a weak D call TRBD1 (6 bases). CDR1 is LGHNA and CDR2 is YNFKEQ in the germline V gene. The CDR3 is made up of 15 amino acids. V was cut by 0 bases and J by 7 bases, with 15 bases left in between. The chain's CDR3 is CASSQDTRGRFEAFF. The CDR3 nucleotides are TGTGCCAGCAGCCAAGATACAAGGGGGAGGTTTGAAGCTTTCTTT.

The V gene is TRBV5-1, the J gene TRBJ1-2; D is unclear. Per the germline V gene, CDR1 is SGHRS and CDR2 is YFSETQ. The CDR3 totals 15 residues. The germline V and J ends were trimmed by 5 bases and 4 bases, with 18 bases remaining between them. CDR3 bases: TGCGCCAGCAGTCAGGAGTTCGGGGATGGCTATGGCTACACCTTC. Its translation: CASSQEFGDGYGYTF.

As for this clone: An end of the junction does not agree with germline; a read error may underlie this. The chain recombines TRBV7-3 with TRBJ2-3; tentatively, D is TRBD1 (5 bases). Per the germline V gene, CDR1 is SGHTA and CDR2 is FQGTGA. The CDR3 totals 15 residues. CDR3 in amino acids: CASSLTGASRDTQYF. The DNA for the CDR3 is TGTGCCAGCAGCTTAACTGGGGCCAGCAGAGATACGCAGTATTTT.

The rearrangement links TRBV30 to TRBJ1-5; D may be TRBD1 (5 bases). The germline V and J ends were trimmed by 0 bases and 5 bases, with 8 bases remaining between them. CDR3 size: 13 residues. The germline CDR1 and CDR2 sequences are GTSNPN and SVGIG (reference sequence). The CDR3 sequence: CAWSVGGDQPQHF. The CDR3 DNA follows: TGTGCCTGGAGTGTGGGGGGAGATCAGCCCCAGCATTTT.

The chain has TRBV6-1 and TRBJ2-3; TRBD1 matches at 7 bases. The CDR3 spans 12 residues. CDR1 and CDR2 from the germline V gene are MNHNS and SASEGT. J lost 7 bases, V lost 5 bases, and 3 bases had no gene match. The CDR3 loop is CASSRDRNTQYF. The DNA for the CDR3 is TGTGCCAGCAGTCGGGACAGAAATACGCAGTATTTT.

CDR3: CASSLLGVSGNQPQHF. The CDR3 DNA reads as TGTGCCAGCAGTTTATTAGGGGTTAGCGGCAATCAGCCCCAGCATTTT. This chain uses TRBV27 with TRBJ1-5, with D maybe TRBD1 (5 bases). Trimming shortened V by 1 base and J by 2 bases, and 12 bases separated the two germline ends. There are 16 residues in the CDR3. Germline V CDR1 and CDR2: MNHEY, SMNVEV (reference sequence).

The gene calls are TRBV13 and TRBJ1-2, with 9 positions matching TRBD1. CDR3 length: 17 amino acids. V lost 2 bases and J lost 8; bases outside the gene matches: 15. Germline V lookup: CDR1 PRHDT, CDR2 FYEKMQ (reference sequence). The CDR3 DNA reads as TGTGCCAGCAGCTTATCTGGGCTCTCGGGACAGGGACGCGGCTACACCTTC. It codes for CASSLSGLSGQGRGYTF.

This sequence joins TRBV6-6 and TRBJ1-3; a possible D gene is TRBD1 (6 bases). V lost 0 bases and J lost 9, with 15 bases in between. The CDR3 sequence is 15 residues long. Germline lookup yields CDR1 MNHNY and CDR2 SVGAGI (reference sequence). CDR3: CASSYSSTGIGTIYF. The CDR3 nucleotides are TGTGCCAGCAGTTACTCATCGACAGGTATTGGCACCATATATTTT.

The chain carries TRBV7-6 and TRBJ2-7, with 7 bases identical to TRBD1. The junction had 10 bases not matched to a gene; V was cut back by 5 bases and J by 6 bases. Germline CDR1 reads SGHVS; CDR2 reads FNYEAQ. The CDR3 consists of 14 residues. For the CDR3, the DNA is TGTGCCAGCAGCCACCCCGACAGGGACGGCGAGCAGTACTTC. Its translation: CASSHPDRDGEQYF. Combining the CDR3 with reference TRBV7-6 and TRBJ2-7 gives the whole variable domain GAGVSQSPRYKVTKRGQDVALRCDPISGHVSLYWYRQALGQGPEFLTYFNYEAQQDKSGLPNDRFSAERPEGSISTLTIQRTEQRDSAMYRCASSHPDRDGEQYFGPGTRLTVT.

V gene TRBV19 combines with J gene TRBJ1-2; D perhaps matches TRBD1 (5 bases). There are 13 residues in the CDR3. Germline lookup yields CDR1 LNHDA and CDR2 SQIVND (reference sequence). V was clipped by 5 bases and J by 7 bases, with 14 bases between them. The CDR3 reads CASSDDRSSGYTF. CDR3 in DNA: TGTGCCAGTAGTGATGACAGAAGCAGTGGCTACACCTTC.

This chain links TRBV7-2 with TRBJ2-7; D possibly corresponds to TRBD1 (5 bases). The CDR3 is 14 residues long. Germline CDR1 is SGHTA and CDR2 is FQGNSA. V lost 2 bases to trimming and J lost 5 bases, with 13 bases between them. The CDR3 coding sequence is TGTGCCAGCAGCTTACTCCAGGGCCCTCACGAGCAGTACTTC. Translating gives CASSLLQGPHEQYF.

The CDR3: CASSPPPVRGYTF. In DNA, the CDR3 is TGTGCCAGCTCACCACCGCCTGTACGTGGCTACACCTTC. V and J are TRBV18 and TRBJ1-2; D call uncertain. Per the germline V gene, CDR1 is KGHSH and CDR2 is LQKENI. This CDR3 contains 13 residues. Trimming removed 0 bases from V and 7 bases from J, with 9 bases in between.

This clone was counted a few times. Other DNA sequences in this specimen translate into the identical CDR3. The chain couples TRBV6-5 to TRBJ1-2, with D possibly TRBD1 on 5 matching bases. Germline V CDR1 and CDR2: MNHEY, SVGAGI. The V gene lost 0 bases and the J gene lost 4 bases, with 6 bases spanning the gap. This CDR3 is 13 amino acids long. CDR3 region: CASSYSDSYGYTF. The CDR3 bases are TGTGCCAGCAGTTACTCCGACAGCTATGGCTACACCTTC.

The chain has TRBV7-6 and TRBJ2-7; TRBD1 matches 10 bases. This CDR3 region has 15 residues. V lost 1 base, J lost 2 bases, and 2 bases stayed unmatched. The germline V gene encodes CDR1 SGHVS and CDR2 FNYEAQ. This CDR3 reads CASSLGTGGPYEQYF. CDR3 in DNA: TGTGCCAGCAGCTTAGGGACAGGGGGGCCCTACGAGCAGTACTTC.